This TCR beta chain was obtained from a study of blood T cell repertoires in COVID-19. Exposed enrollees had met someone with a PCR-confirmed or clinician-diagnosed COVID-19 case at some point within the 2 weeks before study entry. Germline CDR1 is SGHDT and CDR2 is YYEEEE. The CDR3 totals 13 residues. The V segment lost 6 bases and the J segment 11 bases; nucleotides outside the gene matches: 12. Assay: immunoSEQ multiplex PCR; the TCRdb copy retains only in-frame clones and omits some. The sample lists 330,000 or so clones, 88% seen once, with approximately 0.93% in the top ten. The sequenced sample was PBMCs or T cells enriched from blood (not recorded which). This chain connects TRBV5-6 to TRBJ1-1; 8 nucleotides line up with TRBD1. This clonotype was obtained from a woman in her thirties who had been exposed to COVID-19. CDR3 in DNA: TGTGCCAGCATCCGACAGGGCCAGGGGGCCGCTTTCTTT. It yields the protein CASIRQGQGAAFF.